This paragraph covers one T cell receptor beta chain sequence. No fewer than 6.5 million PBMCs went into each sample. The sample belongs to a study of blood T cells in healthy people across ages. Then a second PCR, running about 7 to 11 cycles, was carried out with a sample-barcoded 5' primer and a J-beta primer mix. The yield of each sample was at least 2.5 million CDR3-containing paired-end reads. TCRdb passed the 5' RACE reads through MiXCR, listing each CDR3 protein once. The sample records hundreds of thousands of distinct CDR3 sequences, under 35% being singletons. The sequence came from a woman of 80 years or more in good health. The material sequenced was blood.

CDR3 in DNA: TGTGCCAGCAGTCCAAGGGGGGTGGCACTTCTCCTGAACACTGAAGCTTTCTTT. Its translation: CASSPRGVALLLNTEAFF. J is TRBJ1-1 and V is TRBV2, with D possibly matching TRBD1 (6 bases). From germline, CDR1 is SNHLY and CDR2 FYNNEI. V lost 5 bases, J lost 0 bases, and 22 bases lay in between. The CDR3 is 18 residues long.